This T cell receptor beta chain comes out of a study of human thymus T cells. To note about this clone: Antigen specificity is unknown.

The germline V gene has CDR1 MNHEY and CDR2 SMNVEV (reference sequence). The CDR3 is 16 amino acids. The V and J ends lost 3 bases and 0 bases, in that order; junction bases with no gene match: 6. Findings and caveats of the study: Use of V and J genes seemed skewed within the thymic and blood repertoires. Related studies noted strongly shared thymic repertoires across unrelated people.

Thymic tissue was derived from resections collected during corrective heart surgery. Infants, healthy and Finnish, who were having corrective surgery for congenital heart defects served as donors. The data were produced by immunoSEQ multiplex PCR, yet TCRdb's version contains in-frame clones alone and is incomplete. The data contain about 78,000 clones, around 96% of them singletons. The receptor was derived from a boy under three years old with a congenital heart defect but otherwise immunologically healthy. The sample was thymus tissue. The rearrangement links TRBV27 to TRBJ1-2; 8 bases line up with TRBD1. This chain's CDR3 is CASSFNRGETNYGYTF. The CDR3 coding sequence is TGTGCCAGCAGTTTTAACAGGGGGGAAACTAACTATGGCTACACCTTC.